A single sample gave rise to the 14 T cell receptor beta chains below, sequenced in a study of breast tumors, draining lymph nodes, adjacent tissues. MiXCR, run by TCRdb on the multiplex PCR reads, gives a single entry per CDR3 protein. The sample has 75,000 to 100,000 distinct CDR3 sequences, about 20% seen once. Axillary draining lymph nodes of breast cancer patients supplied the node samples. Specimen: axillary lymph node tissue. The receptors stem from a female donor with breast cancer. Some clones in this sample may be carry-over from other donors' samples.

At least ten counts were recorded for this clonotype. The gene calls are TRBV27 and TRBJ2-7, with 9 positions matching TRBD1. CDR1 and CDR2 from the germline V gene are MNHEY and SMNVEV (reference sequence). The trim removed 5 bases at V and 1 base at J, leaving 9 bases unmatched. The CDR3 length is 16 residues. The CDR3 loop reads CASSPTAGTGSYEQYF. The DNA of the CDR3 is TGTGCCAGCAGTCCTACCGCCGGGACAGGGTCCTACGAGCAGTACTTC.

This clonotype was seen at least ten times. The chain recombines TRBV5-1 with TRBJ2-3; the D is unclear. The CDR3 is 15 amino acids. Trimming removed 5 bases at V and 0 bases at J, with 13 bases between. The germline V gene encodes CDR1 SGHRS and CDR2 YFSETQ. DNA for the CDR3: TGCGCCAGCAGGATCGATCGGGTTAGCACAGATACGCAGTATTTT. Translating it yields CASRIDRVSTDTQYF.

This sequence joins TRBV30 and TRBJ1-2; the D gene is possibly TRBD1 (5 bases). CDR1 GTSNPN and CDR2 SVGIG come from the germline V gene (reference sequence). With 0 bases removed from V and 7 bases from J, the gap between germline ends came to 15 bases. There are 14 residues in the CDR3. The CDR3 nucleotides read TGTGCCTGGAGTGTGCCAGGGAGGTTTGTTGGCTACACCTTC. Protein product: CAWSVPGRFVGYTF.

This clonotype was picked up many times. One junction end disagrees with the germline gene, perhaps due to a read error. The chain joins TRBV2 to TRBJ2-7; unclear D gene. Per germline, CDR1 SNHLY and CDR2 FYNNEI. The CDR3 sequence is 11 residues long. Written as DNA, the CDR3 is TGTGCCAGCAGCGAAGCCTACGAGCAGTACTTC. It is translated as CASSEAYEQYF.

This clonotype was seen repeatedly, ten times or more. CDR3 amino acids: CASSLRNEQFF. CDR3 nucleotides: TGCGCCAGCAGCTTGCGCAATGAGCAGTTCTTC. The chain carries TRBV5-1 and TRBJ2-1; no reliable D call. Germline values: CDR1 SGHRS, CDR2 YFSETQ. The CDR3 sequence is 11 residues long. Between the trimmed V and J ends, which lost 1 base and 6 bases, there was a span of 2 bases. Supplemented by reference TRBV5-1 and TRBJ2-1, the full variable domain reads KAGVTQTPRYLIKTRGQQVTLSCSPISGHRSVSWYQQTPGQGLQFLFEYFSETQRNKGNFPGRFSGRQFSNSRSEMNVSTLELGDSALYLCASSLRNEQFFGPGTRLTVL.

The sample holds many counts of this clonotype. The V and J genes are TRBV6-1 and TRBJ1-4; D is unclear. The V gene's germline CDR1 is MNHNS and CDR2 SASEGT. This CDR3 has 13 residues. V lost 3 bases and J 8 bases, leaving 10 bases between the germline ends. The CDR3 DNA follows: TGTGCCAGCAGTGAGGGAACCCGAGAAAAACTGTTTTTT. Protein: CASSEGTREKLFF.

The table lists this clonotype with many counts. The chain combines TRBV19 with TRBJ2-1; D may be TRBD2 (6 bases). Germline V CDR1 and CDR2: LNHDA, SQIVND (reference sequence). V was cut by 4 bases and J by 2 bases, with 18 bases left in between. CDR3 length: 17 residues. The CDR3 sequence: CASSSRHGTPTYNEQFF. The CDR3 DNA is TGTGCCAGTAGTAGTAGACACGGGACTCCAACCTACAATGAGCAGTTCTTC.

This clonotype has ten or more counts. V is TRBV20-1 and J is TRBJ2-1; 12 positions match TRBD2. V lost 1 base, J lost 0 bases, and 16 bases stayed unmatched. CDR3 length: 21 amino acids. CDR1 and CDR2 from the germline V gene are DFQATT and SNEGSKA (reference sequence). CDR3 sequence reads: CSARADVVLAGGGGSYNEQFF. The CDR3 coding sequence is TGCAGTGCTAGAGCGGACGTTGTTCTAGCGGGAGGGGGGGGCTCCTACAATGAGCAGTTCTTC.

The chain couples TRBV28 to TRBJ2-5, with 8 bases matching TRBD1. Losses at the gene ends were 4 bases for V and 5 bases for J; bases not matched to a gene: 6. The CDR3 loop spans 14 amino acids. Germline-derived CDR1 and CDR2 are MDHEN and SYDVKM. The CDR3 spells CASSSGQGQETQYF. The CDR3 DNA reads as TGTGCCAGCAGTTCAGGACAGGGTCAGGAGACCCAGTACTTC.

This clonotype was seen a few times. V usage is TRBV5-1 and J usage is TRBJ2-4, with a weak D call TRBD1 (6 bases). V was cut by 3 bases and J by 7 bases, with 14 bases left in between. The CDR3 loop spans 14 amino acids. The germline gives CDR1 SGHRS, CDR2 YFSETQ. CDR3 region: CASSSGGQRNIQYF. The CDR3 DNA is TGCGCCAGCAGCTCCGGCGGACAGAGGAACATTCAGTACTTC.

This clonotype has at least ten counts. The rearrangement joins TRBV7-4 to TRBJ1-4, with TRBD1 matching 7 bases. CDR3 length: 17 amino acids. Germline V gene data show CDR1 as SGHVT and CDR2 as SQSDAQ. After removal of 1 base from V and 4 bases from J, the junction contained 9 bases not matched to a gene. CDR3 in amino acids: CASSLEVGGKLNEKLFF. The CDR3 DNA reads as TGTGCCAGCAGCTTAGAAGTAGGGGGCAAGCTTAATGAAAAACTGTTTTTT.

This clonotype turned up a few times. Being one base from a much bigger clone, this may be a read error. The chain employs TRBV12-5 and TRBJ1-6, with D unclear. Germline V gene data show CDR1 as LGHNT and CDR2 as FRNRAP. The CDR3 is made up of 13 amino acids. Between the trimmed V and J ends, which lost 7 bases and 6 bases, there was a span of 10 bases. The CDR3: CASAAIGNSPLHF. For the CDR3, the DNA is TGTGCTAGTGCCGCAATCGGTAATTCACCCCTCCACTTT.

Comment on this clonotype: Since a much larger clone is just one base distant, this may be a read error. Because the CDR3 is missing its conserved closing phenylalanine or tryptophan, this is likely a read error. The J gene is TRBJ1-2, the V gene TRBV11-2, with 7 bases aligning to TRBD1. Per germline, CDR1 SGHAT and CDR2 FQNNGV. V gave up 1 base and J gave up 9 bases; unmatched junction bases: 5. The CDR3 extends over 13 amino acids. CDR3: CASSLVQGTRYTI. DNA of the CDR3: TGTGCCAGCAGCTTAGTACAGGGGACCCGCTACACCATC.

This clonotype was recorded at least ten times. This chain's CDR3 is CASSYEVALYNEQFF. Here the CDR3 DNA reads TGTGCCAGCAGTTACGAGGTAGCCCTATACAATGAGCAGTTCTTC. The chain is built from TRBV6-5 and TRBJ2-1; D unclear. The CDR3 length is 15 residues. The germline gives CDR1 MNHEY, CDR2 SVGAGI. Deletions cut 2 bases from V and 4 bases from J, with 12 bases between.